The present TCR beta chain was sequenced within a study of blood T cell repertoires in COVID-19. In the study overall: Acute-phase and convalescent COVID-19 samples originated in the United States, Italy and Spain. The analysed material was cDNA or gDNA that came from T cells, B-cell-depleted T cells, or PBMCs.

CDR3 length equals 14 residues. Trimming shortened V by 10 bases and J by 0 bases, and 15 bases separated the two germline ends. The germline CDR1 and CDR2 sequences are MNHEY and SVGAGI. Authors' analysis steps: Counts of nucleated cells, estimated from reference gene primer amplification, were obtained. The protocol was immunoSEQ multiplex PCR, while the TCRdb copy is restricted to in-frame clones and leaves out a portion. V and J calls and clone size are as listed in that table; D and trimming were resolved from the DNA. The sample lists about 120,000 clones; approximately 82% were seen once. This receptor was identified in a man in his 60s with acute or convalescent COVID-19. The chain couples TRBV6-5 to TRBJ1-2, with D perhaps matching TRBD1 (6 bases). The sequenced sample was peripheral blood. The CDR3 loop reads CATVRTASNYGYTF. CDR3 nucleotides: TGTGCCACCGTAAGGACAGCCTCTAACTATGGCTACACCTTC.